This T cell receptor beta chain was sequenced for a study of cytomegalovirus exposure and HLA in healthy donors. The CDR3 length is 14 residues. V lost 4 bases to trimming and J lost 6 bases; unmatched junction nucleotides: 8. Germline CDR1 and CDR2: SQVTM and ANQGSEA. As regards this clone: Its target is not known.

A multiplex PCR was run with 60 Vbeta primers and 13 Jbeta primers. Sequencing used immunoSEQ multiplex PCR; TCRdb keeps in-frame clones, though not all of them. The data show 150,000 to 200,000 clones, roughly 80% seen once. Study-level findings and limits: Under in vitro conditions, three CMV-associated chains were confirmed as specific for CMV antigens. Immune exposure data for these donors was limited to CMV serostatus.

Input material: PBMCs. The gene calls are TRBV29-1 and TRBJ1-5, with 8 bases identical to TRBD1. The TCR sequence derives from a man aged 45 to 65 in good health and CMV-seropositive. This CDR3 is CSVAAAGGVQPQHF. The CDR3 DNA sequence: TGCAGCGTTGCGGCGGCAGGGGGCGTTCAGCCCCAGCATTTT.